The next 21 T cell receptor beta chains were all read from a single sample in a study of blood T cell repertoires in COVID-19. Profiled with immunoSEQ multiplex PCR; TCRdb holds only in-frame clones, not every one. The sample includes about 300,000 clones, roughly 80% of them seen just once. The specimen was peripheral blood. Receptors were obtained from a woman in her forties or fifties who had recovered from COVID-19.

The V gene is TRBV7-2, the J gene TRBJ1-3; the D is unclear. Germline-derived CDR1 and CDR2 are SGHTA and FQGNSA. This CDR3 region has 15 residues. V was cut by 5 bases and J by 0 bases, with 11 bases left in between. In DNA, the CDR3 is TGTGCCAGCAGCCGCAGAACCACCTCTGGAAACACCATATATTTT. Residues: CASSRRTTSGNTIYF.

The chain has TRBV2 and TRBJ2-7, with D possibly TRBD1 on 6 matching bases. There are 12 residues in the CDR3. The germline V gene encodes CDR1 SNHLY and CDR2 FYNNEI. V dropped 5 bases and J dropped 3 bases, with 8 bases sitting between them. CDR3 protein: CASSMDSYEQYF. CDR3 bases: TGTGCCAGCAGTATGGACAGCTACGAGCAGTACTTC.

The chain carries TRBV6-2 or TRBV6-3 and TRBJ1-1; perhaps TRBD1 as D (5 bases). Germline CDR1 and CDR2: MNHEY and SVGEGT. The V end was cut by 2 bases, the J end by 7 bases, with 11 bases between. This CDR3 has 13 amino acids. The CDR3, as DNA: TGTGCCAGCAGTTACACGACAGAGTATGAAGCTTTCTTT. Its translation is CASSYTTEYEAFF.

Note on this clone: The sample contains more than one DNA sequence encoding this CDR3. The chain has TRBV30 and TRBJ1-6; D uncertain. The CDR3 has 13 amino acids. Deletions cut 1 base from V and 4 bases from J, with 5 bases between. Germline V gene sequence: CDR1 GTSNPN, CDR2 SVGIG (reference sequence). The CDR3 DNA sequence: TGTGCCTGGAGTGGCAGTTATAATTCACCCCTCCACTTT. It yields the protein CAWSGSYNSPLHF.

This chain uses TRBV5-1 with TRBJ1-2; D remains unclear. V lost 4 bases and J 3 bases, leaving 13 bases between the germline ends. In germline, CDR1 is SGHRS, CDR2 YFSETQ. The CDR3 covers 14 residues. The CDR3 nucleotides are TGCGCCAGCAGCAACGCCGGGATCTACTATGGCTACACCTTC. It translates to CASSNAGIYYGYTF.

The chain has TRBV7-2 and TRBJ2-3; 8 bases are a match to TRBD2. V lost 5 bases to trimming and J lost 4 bases; unmatched junction nucleotides: 11. CDR1 SGHTA and CDR2 FQGNSA come from the germline V gene. The CDR3 is made up of 16 amino acids. The CDR3 loop is CASSQGRGSGADTQYF. CDR3 DNA: TGTGCCAGCAGCCAGGGCCGGGGTAGCGGGGCAGATACGCAGTATTTT.

This chain links TRBV5-1 with TRBJ2-7, with 9 bases aligning to TRBD2. Germline-derived CDR1 and CDR2 are SGHRS and YFSETQ. The CDR3 runs 15 residues. J gave up 4 bases and V 2 bases, and 7 bases lay outside the gene matches. The CDR3 reads CASSFGGRAGYEQYF. CDR3 DNA: TGCGCCAGCAGCTTCGGCGGGAGGGCCGGGTACGAGCAGTACTTC.

The genes are TRBV15 and TRBJ1-5; the D gene is possibly TRBD1 (5 bases). Trimming took off 8 bases at V and 7 bases at J, with 33 bases between the two ends. CDR3 length equals 19 residues. Germline-derived CDR1 and CDR2 are LNHNV and YYDKDF (reference sequence). CDR3 amino acids: CATGQGSTLGSLGPQPQHF. In DNA, the CDR3 is TGTGCCACCGGGCAGGGATCCACCCTAGGGTCCCTGGGGCCCCAGCCCCAGCATTTT.

The chain combines TRBV7-9 with TRBJ2-1, with 9 bases matching TRBD2. J gave up 8 bases and V 5 bases, and 13 bases lay outside the gene matches. The CDR3 is 16 amino acids. In germline, CDR1 is SEHNR, CDR2 FQNEAQ (reference sequence). In DNA, the CDR3 is TGTGCCAGCAGCCTCGTGACTAGCGGAGGGAGTGATGAGCAGTTCTTC. Its translation is CASSLVTSGGSDEQFF.

The gene calls are TRBV7-8 and TRBJ2-3; 12 nucleotides match TRBD1. The CDR3 has 16 residues. The germline V gene encodes CDR1 SGHVS and CDR2 FQNEAQ. V lost 5 bases and J lost 5; bases outside the gene matches: 8. This chain's CDR3 is CASSREGTGGVDTQYF. The CDR3 DNA reads as TGTGCCAGCAGCCGAGAAGGGACAGGGGGCGTAGATACGCAGTATTTT.

This clone was seen more than once but under ten times. The rearrangement links TRBV30 to TRBJ2-7, with 12 bases identical to TRBD1. The CDR3 covers 14 residues. CDR1 is GTSNPN, CDR2 SVGIG, per germline (reference sequence). V lost 2 bases and J lost 7; bases outside the gene matches: 6. The CDR3 is CAWSPGQGAGEQYF. In DNA, the CDR3 is TGTGCCTGGAGTCCGGGACAGGGGGCGGGTGAGCAGTACTTC.

The chain couples TRBV28 to TRBJ2-1; the D is unclear. V dropped 6 bases and J dropped 7 bases, with 22 bases sitting between them. The V gene's germline CDR1 is MDHEN and CDR2 SYDVKM. The CDR3 runs 16 residues. The CDR3 spells CASSRPTLITENEQFF. For the CDR3, the DNA is TGTGCCAGCAGCCGCCCGACGCTCATCACAGAAAATGAGCAGTTCTTC.

The CDR3 region has the DNA TGTGCCAGCAGCTTTCAAACAGAGAACTACGAGCAGTACTTC. Translating gives CASSFQTENYEQYF. The chain links TRBV5-6 to TRBJ2-7; unclear D gene. V was pared by 2 bases and J by 3 bases, with 12 bases between. Germline assignment: CDR1 SGHDT and CDR2 YYEEEE. This CDR3 has 14 amino acids.

This clone was seen a handful of times. The chain is built from TRBV30 and TRBJ2-3; D call uncertain. The CDR3 totals 13 residues. The germline V and J ends were trimmed by 0 bases and 6 bases, with 10 bases remaining between them. From germline, CDR1 is GTSNPN and CDR2 SVGIG (reference sequence). CDR3 residues: CAWSVRGADTQYF. The DNA of the CDR3 is TGTGCCTGGAGTGTACGAGGAGCGGATACGCAGTATTTT.

The V gene is TRBV6-5, the J gene TRBJ1-6; unclear D gene. The germline CDR1 and CDR2 sequences are MNHEY and SVGAGI. Trimming cost V 2 bases and J 5 bases, with 10 bases left between them. This CDR3 region has 15 residues. This CDR3 reads CASSYDTTDNSPLHF. The CDR3 region has the DNA TGTGCCAGCAGTTACGACACAACTGATAATTCACCCCTCCACTTT.

Concerning this clone: Other DNA sequences in the same sample also yield this CDR3. The V call is TRBV7-2, the J call TRBJ2-3, with 8 nucleotides matching TRBD2. Per the germline V gene, CDR1 is SGHTA and CDR2 is FQGNSA. CDR3 length: 14 amino acids. V shed 8 bases and J 0 bases; nucleotides not matched to a gene: 4. CDR3 DNA: TGTGCCAGCCGCCGGGGGGGGAGCACAGATACGCAGTATTTT. Protein: CASRRGGSTDTQYF.

CDR3 sequence reads: CASSSRDRGELDEKLFF. CDR3 nucleotides: TGTGCCAGCAGCTCCCGGGACAGGGGAGAATTGGATGAAAAACTGTTTTTT. This chain links TRBV7-9 with TRBJ1-4; the match to TRBD1 covers 10 bases. CDR1 is SEHNR, CDR2 FQNEAQ, per germline (reference sequence). V trimming: 4 bases; J trimming: 6 bases; junction bases outside the gene matches: 11. CDR3 length equals 17 residues.

The genes are TRBV7-9 and TRBJ1-1, with D uncertain. The germline gives CDR1 SEHNR, CDR2 FQNEAQ (reference sequence). The CDR3 spans 12 residues. Trimming stripped 6 bases from V and 0 bases from J, with 5 bases between. CDR3 in amino acids: CASRSMNTEAFF. The DNA of the CDR3 is TGTGCCAGCAGGTCCATGAACACTGAAGCTTTCTTT.

This chain joins TRBV28 and TRBJ1-1; TRBD1 is a possible D gene (5 bases). The germline V gene has CDR1 MDHEN and CDR2 SYDVKM. The CDR3 spans 14 residues. V lost 2 bases and J 5 bases, leaving 12 bases between the germline ends. The CDR3 sequence: CASSLMLGGTEAFF. CDR3 DNA: TGTGCCAGCAGTTTAATGTTGGGGGGGACTGAAGCTTTCTTT.

The genes are TRBV7-9 and TRBJ1-1; no clear D gene. This CDR3 has 14 amino acids. Germline V CDR1 and CDR2: SEHNR, FQNEAQ (reference sequence). Trimming stripped 5 bases from V and 6 bases from J, with 16 bases between. DNA for the CDR3: TGTGCCAGCAGCCCAGAGGTCGGGTTTGCTGAAGCTTTCTTT. Protein product: CASSPEVGFAEAFF.

This chain connects TRBV7-9 to TRBJ2-2; 10 nucleotides line up with TRBD2. The trim removed 0 bases at V and 6 bases at J, leaving 7 bases unmatched. This CDR3 has 17 amino acids. Germline V gene sequence: CDR1 SEHNR, CDR2 FQNEAQ (reference sequence). CDR3 in amino acids: CASSLAASGSSAGELFF. In DNA form, the CDR3 reads TGTGCCAGCAGCTTAGCAGCTAGCGGGAGTAGTGCCGGGGAGCTGTTTTTT.